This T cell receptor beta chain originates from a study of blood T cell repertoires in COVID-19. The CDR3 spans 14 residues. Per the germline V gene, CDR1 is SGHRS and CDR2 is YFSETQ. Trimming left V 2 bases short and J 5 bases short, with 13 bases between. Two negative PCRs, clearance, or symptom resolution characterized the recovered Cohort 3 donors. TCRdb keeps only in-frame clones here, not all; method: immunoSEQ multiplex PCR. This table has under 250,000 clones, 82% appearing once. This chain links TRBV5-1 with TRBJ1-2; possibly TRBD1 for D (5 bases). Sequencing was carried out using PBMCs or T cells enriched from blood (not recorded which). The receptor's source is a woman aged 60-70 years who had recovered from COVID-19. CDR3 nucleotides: TGCGCCAGCAGCTTCCTCCAGGGAGGTTATGGCTACACCTTC. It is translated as CASSFLQGGYGYTF.